This T cell receptor (beta chain) came from a study of blood T cell repertoires in COVID-19. This CDR3 comprises 15 residues. Germline V gene lookup returns CDR1 SGHNT and CDR2 YYREEE (reference sequence). The V segment lost 4 bases and the J segment 4 bases; nucleotides outside the gene matches: 10. Enrolled during active infection, Seattle patients were then followed longitudinally. Using immunoSEQ multiplex PCR, the repertoire was profiled, and TCRdb retains in-frame clones only, with some absent. Counted here are hundreds of thousands of clones, 88% occurring once; the ten biggest clones make up around 7.9%.

Material for sequencing was peripheral blood. V usage is TRBV5-4 and J usage is TRBJ1-2, with 7 bases that match TRBD1. This receptor was obtained from a woman in her 70s with COVID-19, enrolled during active disease. The CDR3: CASSTSTGIFYGYTF. As DNA, the CDR3 is TGTGCCAGCAGCACCTCGACAGGGATCTTCTATGGCTACACCTTC.